This T cell receptor beta chain was captured by sequencing in a study of immune heterogeneity within non-small cell lung tumors. Study overall: It was found that the tumors were a handful of squamous cell carcinomas, more than eight non-squamous carcinomas and 1 not otherwise specified. Study-wide results and limits: The study found identical dominant CDR3 beta clonotypes recurring across tumor sites within a patient, alongside site-unique high-frequency clones. The high-frequency T-cell receptor beta clonotypes mostly did not match up between individual patients.

Bulk tumor gDNA, 450 to 650 ng per sample, served as the TCR template. During surgery, each primary tumor gave multiple biopsies spaced as far apart as possible. Curative surgery was undertaken by patients, who had untreated, newly diagnosed non-small cell lung cancer. Non-small cell lung cancer patients, newly diagnosed and having surgery with curative intent, served as donors. Details on this clonotype: Its antigen is currently unknown. This may come from a read error, since a much larger clone is one base off.

There are 13 residues in the CDR3. Germline CDR1 and CDR2: GTSNPN and SVGIG (reference sequence). A multiplex PCR containing 32 V primers and 13 J primers was used to amplify TCR beta CDR3. TCRdb redid the calling of the multiplex PCR reads with MiXCR, one entry per CDR3 protein. The data contain about 15,000 distinct CDR3 sequences, around 28% of them singletons. The clonotype was recovered from a man aged 40-49 years with non-small cell lung cancer. The rearrangement joins TRBV30 to TRBJ2-7, with 9 positions matching TRBD1. Specimen: lung tumor tissue. The DNA for the CDR3 is TGTGCCTGGGCCGGGACAGGGATCCACGAGCGGTACTTC. As protein: CAWAGTGIHERYF.